These 22 T cell receptor beta chains came from one sample sequenced in a study of blood T cell repertoires in COVID-19. The method was immunoSEQ multiplex PCR; TCRdb's version includes in-frame clones alone and lacks a portion of them. The sample consists of approximately 68,000 clones, around 83% of them appearing once. The sample taken for sequencing was peripheral blood. The origin of the receptors is a woman aged 60-75 years with acute or convalescent COVID-19.

The V gene is TRBV4-1, the J gene TRBJ2-3; TRBD1 matches 11 bases. Unmatched junction bases numbered 7, after V lost 2 bases and J lost 6 bases. This CDR3 has 16 amino acids. Per germline, CDR1 MGHRA and CDR2 YSYEKL. The CDR3 DNA reads as TGCGCCAGCAGCCAACGACCGGGACAGGGGGGGGATACGCAGTATTTT. It translates to CASSQRPGQGGDTQYF.

The chain combines TRBV4-2 with TRBJ1-5; a possible D gene is TRBD1 (6 bases). V was trimmed by 4 bases and J by 4 bases, leaving 26 bases between them. CDR3 length equals 19 residues. CDR1 is LGHNA and CDR2 is YNFKEQ in the germline V gene. CDR3 DNA sequence: TGTGCCAGCAGCCCAAGACCCCTCGGCCGGGGGGGCACGAATCAGCCCCAGCATTTT. Residues: CASSPRPLGRGGTNQPQHF.

This clone was detected once. This chain joins TRBV7-2 and TRBJ1-2; the D is unclear. Germline CDR1 and CDR2: SGHTA and FQGNSA. This CDR3 has 13 residues. The ends were cut back, 5 bases at V and 7 bases at J, with 14 bases in the middle. CDR3 amino acids: CASSRGRVAGYTF. The CDR3, as DNA: TGTGCCAGCAGCCGTGGGAGGGTGGCTGGCTACACCTTC.

The CDR3 sequence: CASSFSTGNYGYTF. DNA of the CDR3: TGCGCCAGCAGCTTCTCGACGGGAAACTATGGCTACACCTTC. The V gene is TRBV5-1, the J gene TRBJ1-2; no firm D call. The CDR3 covers 14 residues. Germline CDR1 and CDR2: SGHRS and YFSETQ. The V end was cut by 2 bases, the J end by 2 bases, with 10 bases between.

The chain combines TRBV10-2 with TRBJ1-3, with D uncertain. The CDR3 length is 11 residues. With 9 bases removed from V and 0 bases from J, the gap between germline ends came to 3 bases. CDR1 is WSHSY, CDR2 SAAADI, per germline. The chain's CDR3 is CASLSGNTIYF. The CDR3 region has the DNA TGCGCCAGTCTCTCTGGAAACACCATATATTTT.

The CDR3 nucleotides are TGTGCCAGCAGCTTAGAACTAGCGGGGACCCCACCGCATACGCAGTATTTT. The encoded protein is CASSLELAGTPPHTQYF. The rearrangement links TRBV11-2 to TRBJ2-3; 10 bases agree with TRBD2. This CDR3 has 17 amino acids. Germline V gene sequence: CDR1 SGHAT, CDR2 FQNNGV. With 0 bases clipped from V and 7 bases from J, the junction kept 10 bases outside the gene matches.

This chain links TRBV5-1 with TRBJ2-1; 10 nucleotides line up with TRBD2. CDR1 is SGHRS and CDR2 is YFSETQ in the germline V gene. Losses at the gene ends were 5 bases for V and 8 bases for J; bases not matched to a gene: 7. The CDR3 spans 14 residues. The CDR3 DNA reads as TGCGCCAGCAGAAGGAGCGGGGGGGCCGATGAGCAGTTCTTC. Encoded protein: CASRRSGGADEQFF.

This clone was picked up one time. The rearrangement uses TRBV10-3 and TRBJ1-5; D may be TRBD1 (6 bases). Trimming removed 7 bases from V and 7 bases from J, with 14 bases in between. Per germline, CDR1 ENHRY and CDR2 SYGVKD. The CDR3 sequence is 13 residues long. The CDR3 loop reads CAITGEGNQPQHF. In nucleotides, the CDR3 is TGTGCCATCACAGGGGAAGGTAACCAGCCCCAGCATTTT.

This chain uses TRBV5-1 with TRBJ2-7, with 9 bases identical to TRBD1. CDR1 and CDR2 from the germline V gene are SGHRS and YFSETQ. The ends lost 3 bases at V and 1 base at J; junction bases unmatched: 2. The CDR3 totals 14 residues. The CDR3 nucleotides read TGCGCCAGCAGCTCGGACAGGGGATCCTACGAGCAGTACTTC. Translated: CASSSDRGSYEQYF. The variable domain in full, completed from reference TRBV5-1 and TRBJ2-7, reads KAGVTQTPRYLIKTRGQQVTLSCSPISGHRSVSWYQQTPGQGLQFLFEYFSETQRNKGNFPGRFSGRQFSNSRSEMNVSTLELGDSALYLCASSSDRGSYEQYFGPGTRLTVT.

The chain links TRBV19 to TRBJ1-1; D is uncertain. The germline V gene encodes CDR1 LNHDA and CDR2 SQIVND (reference sequence). V lost 5 bases and J lost 1, with 14 bases in between. The CDR3 spans 15 residues. CDR3 residues: CASSLIGLGNTEAFF. As DNA, the CDR3 is TGTGCCAGTAGTCTGATCGGACTGGGGAACACTGAAGCTTTCTTT.

The CDR3 region is CASSVVNRPDTQYF. In DNA form, the CDR3 reads TGTGCCAGCAGCGTAGTTAACAGACCAGATACGCAGTATTTT. This chain links TRBV9 with TRBJ2-3; D gene uncertain. Trimming left V 0 bases short and J 4 bases short, with 9 bases between. CDR1 and CDR2 (germline): SGDLS, YYNGEE. The CDR3 has 14 amino acids.

By sample fraction, this clone is large. The chain combines TRBV5-5 with TRBJ1-1; possible D gene TRBD1, 5 bases. V was shortened by 6 bases and J by 6 bases, with 9 bases between the two germline ends. Germline values: CDR1 SGHKS, CDR2 YYEKEE (reference sequence). The CDR3 has 11 residues. The CDR3 region is CASTQGAEAFF. In DNA, the CDR3 is TGTGCCAGCACTCAAGGGGCTGAAGCTTTCTTT.

V usage is TRBV12-3 or TRBV12-4 and J usage is TRBJ2-1; 7 nucleotides agree with TRBD2. This CDR3 spans 12 amino acids. Germline trimming cut 5 bases from V and 11 bases from J; bases unmatched to any gene: 6. The chain's CDR3 is CASSTWRGKQFF. The CDR3 DNA reads TGTGCCAGCAGTACCTGGCGGGGGAAGCAGTTCTTC.

The gene calls are TRBV5-1 and TRBJ2-3, with 12 bases matching TRBD2. Per the germline V gene, CDR1 is SGHRS and CDR2 is YFSETQ. V shed 4 bases, J shed 7 bases, and the junction held 7 bases outside the gene matches. The CDR3 spans 15 residues. The CDR3 is CASSPLAGGPHTQYF. For the CDR3, the DNA is TGCGCCAGCAGCCCGCTAGCGGGGGGGCCGCATACGCAGTATTTT.

The chain has TRBV18 and TRBJ1-1; TRBD1 aligns across 7 bases. In germline, CDR1 is KGHSH, CDR2 LQKENI. This CDR3 is built from 16 residues. J gave up 1 base and V 0 bases, and 5 bases lay outside the gene matches. The CDR3 DNA reads as TGTGCCAGCTCACCACCGGGACAGACTGGGAACACTGAAGCTTTCTTT. Translated, it gives CASSPPGQTGNTEAFF.

The rearrangement links TRBV15 to TRBJ2-1; 8 bases are shared with TRBD2. V was clipped by 5 bases and J by 2 bases; unmatched bases: 5. This CDR3 has 15 residues. CDR1 and CDR2 from the germline V gene are LNHNV and YYDKDF (reference sequence). CDR3 residues: CATSGGGGPYNEQFF. In DNA form, the CDR3 reads TGTGCCACCAGCGGCGGCGGGGGGCCCTACAATGAGCAGTTCTTC.

The chain links TRBV21-1 to TRBJ2-1; whether TRBD2, the table's D call, matches the DNA was not checked. TRBV21-1 is a known pseudogene. There are 14 residues in the CDR3. The chain's CDR3 is CASSKERISDEQFF. In nucleotides, the CDR3 is TGTGCCAGCAGCAAAGAAAGAATATCGGATGAGCAGTTCTTC.

This chain connects TRBV14 to TRBJ2-7, with D perhaps TRBD1 (5 bases). The CDR3 runs 14 residues. V was cut by 1 base and J by 6 bases, with 13 bases left in between. Germline CDR1 reads SGHDN; CDR2 reads FVKESK. In DNA form, the CDR3 reads TGTGCCAGCAGCCAAGCCCAGGGAAAGGCCGAGCAGTACTTC. Encoded protein: CASSQAQGKAEQYF. Full variable domain (outside the CDR3, taken from reference TRBV14 and TRBJ2-7): EAGVTQFPSHSVIEKGQTVTLRCDPISGHDNLYWYRRVMGKEIKFLLHFVKESKQDESGMPNNRFLAERTGGTYSTLKVQPAELEDSGVYFCASSQAQGKAEQYFGPGTRLTVT.

The rearrangement uses TRBV11-2 and TRBJ1-2; D remains unclear. This CDR3 spans 13 amino acids. V was shortened by 3 bases and J by 2 bases, with 7 bases between the two germline ends. Germline V CDR1 and CDR2: SGHAT, FQNNGV. The CDR3 spells CASSFDGNYGYTF. DNA of the CDR3: TGTGCCAGCAGCTTTGACGGGAACTATGGCTACACCTTC.

This chain connects TRBV4-1 to TRBJ1-4; no firm D call. CDR3 length: 14 residues. The V gene lost 0 bases and the J gene lost 8 bases, with 10 bases spanning the gap. From germline, CDR1 is MGHRA and CDR2 YSYEKL. As DNA, the CDR3 is TGCGCCAGCAGCCAAGAGTCGGGTGGCGAAAAACTGTTTTTT. As protein: CASSQESGGEKLFF.

The table lists this clone with a count of one. The CDR3 reads CASTPGQGAYGYTF. DNA of the CDR3: TGTGCCAGCACCCCGGGACAGGGGGCCTATGGCTACACCTTC. The chain carries TRBV5-6 and TRBJ1-2; 12 bases fit TRBD1. V lost 6 bases and J lost 4; bases outside the gene matches: 4. The germline V gene has CDR1 SGHDT and CDR2 YYEEEE. The CDR3 spans 14 residues.

V gene TRBV6-5 combines with J gene TRBJ1-1, with 7 nucleotides matching TRBD1. Trimming at V came to 7 bases and at J to 0 bases, leaving 5 bases not matched to a gene. Germline V gene data show CDR1 as MNHEY and CDR2 as SVGAGI. The CDR3 consists of 14 residues. The DNA of the CDR3 is TGTGCCAGCACTAAAGACAGGGTGAACACTGAAGCTTTCTTT. Translating gives CASTKDRVNTEAFF.